What follows are 6 T cell receptor beta chains derived from one specimen sequenced in a study of shared clonotypes between healthy human individuals. The assay was immunoSEQ multiplex PCR, and TCRdb's table has in-frame clones only and misses some. This table has some 2,500,000 clones, around 90% appearing once. Input material: naive CD4+ T cells from PBMCs. The subset denotes: CD45RA+ positively selected. These receptors originate from a man aged 18 to 30 in good health. Some clones in this sample may be carry-over from other donors' samples.

This rearrangement joins TRBV5-1 to TRBJ2-2; 7 bases are shared with TRBD1. J lost 8 bases, V lost 0 bases, and 4 bases had no gene match. The CDR3 length is 14 residues. Germline CDR1 is SGHRS and CDR2 is YFSETQ. CDR3 in amino acids: CASSLGTGPGELFF. Written as DNA, the CDR3 is TGCGCCAGCAGCTTGGGGACAGGTCCGGGGGAGCTGTTTTTT.

V usage is TRBV29-1 and J usage is TRBJ2-7; perhaps TRBD1 as D (6 bases). The length of the CDR3 is 11 residues. Trimming removed 6 bases from V and 7 bases from J, with 13 bases in between. Germline V lookup: CDR1 SQVTM, CDR2 ANQGSEA. The CDR3 region has the DNA TGCAGCGTCCCAGGGGCTTATGAGCAGTACTTC. Translation gives CSVPGAYEQYF.

The chain uses TRBV28 and TRBJ1-1; D gene ambiguous. The CDR3 runs 14 residues. V was clipped by 6 bases and J by 3 bases, with 14 bases between them. The germline gives CDR1 MDHEN, CDR2 SYDVKM. CDR3 in DNA: TGTGCCAGCAGGGTACTTGACATTCACACTGAAGCTTTCTTT. Protein product: CASRVLDIHTEAFF.

The chain has TRBV5-1 and TRBJ1-5, with D maybe TRBD1 (6 bases). Germline V gene sequence: CDR1 SGHRS, CDR2 YFSETQ. The CDR3 spans 14 residues. The V end lost 7 bases, the J end lost 3 bases, and 14 bases lay between the germline ends. The CDR3 sequence: CASSPGGFNQPQHF. CDR3 DNA sequence: TGCGCCAGCTCCCCTGGGGGCTTCAATCAGCCCCAGCATTTT.

The chain has TRBV5-1 and TRBJ2-5; 7 bases fit TRBD2. V dropped 4 bases and J dropped 5; count of bases not matched to a gene: 14. The germline V gene encodes CDR1 SGHRS and CDR2 YFSETQ. This CDR3 has 16 amino acids. The CDR3 DNA follows: TGCGCCAGCAGCAAAGGGGACTATGGAATGGAGGAGACCCAGTACTTC. It codes for CASSKGDYGMEETQYF.

The chain recombines TRBV7-8 with TRBJ1-5, with D possibly TRBD1 on 5 matching bases. The CDR3 is made up of 14 amino acids. Germline lookup yields CDR1 SGHVS and CDR2 FQNEAQ. Between the trimmed V and J ends, which lost 2 bases and 5 bases, there was a span of 10 bases. CDR3 protein: CASSLLGLDQPQHF. CDR3 coding DNA: TGTGCCAGCAGCTTATTGGGGCTGGATCAGCCCCAGCATTTT.